One TCR beta chain is described in this entry. This specimen belongs to a study of graft-versus-host responses after intestinal transplantation. Investigators treated the graft tissue so that it released intraepithelial and lamina propria lymphocytes. Generated by immunoSEQ multiplex PCR, the TCRdb table keeps only in-frame clones and is missing some. The sample carries 60,000 to 65,000 clones, under 90% recorded once. In germline, CDR1 is MGHRA, CDR2 YSYEKL. The length of the CDR3 is 18 residues. The V and J ends lost 1 base and 6 bases, in that order; junction bases with no gene match: 14. V usage is TRBV4-1 and J usage is TRBJ2-1; 8 positions agree with TRBD2. The sequence was collected from a human patient who received an intestinal transplant, so some T cells may come from the graft donor. The sample was ileum tissue, taken roughly 390 days after transplant. Here the CDR3 reads CASSQVAGLWVGTNEQFF. The DNA for the CDR3 is TGCGCCAGCAGCCAAGTAGCGGGGCTTTGGGTGGGAACCAATGAGCAGTTCTTC.